These T cell receptor beta chains were read from a single sample in a study of a mutant IDH1 vaccine in newly diagnosed glioma. Assay used: immunoSEQ multiplex PCR; TCRdb lists only in-frame clones, some missing. The table has 50,000 to 55,000 clones, 78% seen once. The antigens of these receptors remain unknown. This material consisted of PBMCs, taken from a glioma patient whose treatment included an IDH1 peptide vaccine. The receptors come from a middle-aged man with glioma. CDR3s include the opening cysteine and the closing phenylalanine or tryptophan. D genes are given only for firm matches. Clone size is shown for a subset of rows, as once, few, many or a class of expanded clone.

clone_size: NA
v_call: TRBV4-1
d_call: NA
cdr3_length: 14
j_call: TRBJ2-5
cdr3_nt: TGCGCCAGCAGCCAAGAAACTATCACGGAGACCCAGTACTTC
cdr3_aa: CASSQETITETQYF

clone_size: few
v_call: TRBV7-9
d_call: NA
cdr3_length: 17
j_call: TRBJ2-1
cdr3_nt: TGTGCCAGCAGCGTTCGGACAGCCCGAGTTACTTACAATGAGCAGTTCTTC
cdr3_aa: CASSVRTARVTYNEQFF

clone_size: NA
v_call: TRBV18
d_call: NA
cdr3_length: 18
j_call: TRBJ2-1
cdr3_nt: TGTGCCAGCTCACCACTCATCAGGGTAGAACCACTTCGCAATGAGCAGTTCTTC
cdr3_aa: CASSPLIRVEPLRNEQFF

clone_size: NA
v_call: TRBV5-6
d_call: NA
cdr3_length: 15
j_call: TRBJ2-3
cdr3_nt: TGTGCCAGCAGCTTGGCTAGGGGGTACACAGATACGCAGTATTTT
cdr3_aa: CASSLARGYTDTQYF

clone_size: NA
v_call: TRBV7-9
d_call: NA
cdr3_length: 14
j_call: TRBJ1-1
cdr3_nt: TGTGCCAGCAGCTTTCAACAGGGAGCCACTGAAGCTTTCTTT
cdr3_aa: CASSFQQGATEAFF

clone_size: NA
v_call: TRBV5-1
d_call: NA
cdr3_length: 14
j_call: TRBJ1-1
cdr3_nt: TGCGCCAGCAGCCCTGGGAGGGGCGGATTTGAAGCTTTCTTT
cdr3_aa: CASSPGRGGFEAFF

clone_size: NA
v_call: TRBV6-5
d_call: NA
cdr3_length: 15
j_call: TRBJ2-7
cdr3_nt: TGTGCCAGCAGTTCCCGGCTCGGGAGAAACTACGAGCAGTACTTC
cdr3_aa: CASSSRLGRNYEQYF

clone_size: NA
v_call: TRBV9
d_call: NA
cdr3_length: 15
j_call: TRBJ1-1
cdr3_nt: TGTGCCAGCAGCGTAGCGGCCAGGGTAGACACTGAAGCTTTCTTT
cdr3_aa: CASSVAARVDTEAFF

clone_size: few
v_call: TRBV6-1
d_call: NA
cdr3_length: 12
j_call: TRBJ1-1
cdr3_nt: TGTGCCAGCAGGGAGTTCTACACTGAAGCTTTCTTT
cdr3_aa: CASREFYTEAFF

clone_size: NA
v_call: TRBV6-1
d_call: TRBD1
cdr3_length: 12
j_call: TRBJ2-7
cdr3_nt: TGTGCCAGCACTCAGGGGGCCTACGAGCAGTACTTC
cdr3_aa: CASTQGAYEQYF

clone_size: NA
v_call: TRBV4-1
d_call: TRBD1
cdr3_length: 16
j_call: TRBJ1-1
cdr3_nt: TGCGCCAGCAGCCAAGTCGGGGGACAGGGAAACACTGAAGCTTTCTTT
cdr3_aa: CASSQVGGQGNTEAFF

clone_size: few
v_call: TRBV7-3
d_call: NA
cdr3_length: 15
j_call: TRBJ2-5
cdr3_nt: TGTGCCAGCAGCCCGGGGAGACTCGCTAAAGAGACCCAGTACTTC
cdr3_aa: CASSPGRLAKETQYF

clone_size: NA
v_call: TRBV27
d_call: TRBD1
cdr3_length: 14
j_call: TRBJ1-2
cdr3_nt: TGTGCCAGCAGTTCCTACAGGGGTAACTATGGCTACACCTTC
cdr3_aa: CASSSYRGNYGYTF

clone_size: NA
v_call: TRBV27
d_call: NA
cdr3_length: 14
j_call: TRBJ2-5
cdr3_nt: TGTGCCAGCAGTTTATGGCAGAACCAAGAGACCCAGTACTTC
cdr3_aa: CASSLWQNQETQYF

clone_size: few
v_call: TRBV5-1
d_call: NA
cdr3_length: 14
j_call: TRBJ2-1
cdr3_nt: TGCGCCAGCAGCTTGTTAAACTTGGACGGTGAGCAGTTCTTC
cdr3_aa: CASSLLNLDGEQFF

clone_size: NA
v_call: TRBV7-2
d_call: NA
cdr3_length: 16
j_call: TRBJ1-5
cdr3_nt: TGTGCCAGCAGCTTACTACCGGGGGCCAATGTAAGTAACCAGCATTTT
cdr3_aa: CASSLLPGANVSNQHF

clone_size: NA
v_call: TRBV7-9
d_call: NA
cdr3_length: 13
j_call: TRBJ1-1
cdr3_nt: TGTGCCAGCCAGGGCAGGGGAGACACTGAAGCTTTCTTT
cdr3_aa: CASQGRGDTEAFF

clone_size: NA
v_call: TRBV5-1
d_call: TRBD1
cdr3_length: 15
j_call: TRBJ2-7
cdr3_nt: TGCGCCAGCAGCGGGACAGGGGGCCCATCCTACGAGCAGTACTTC
cdr3_aa: CASSGTGGPSYEQYF

clone_size: NA
v_call: TRBV19
d_call: NA
cdr3_length: 19
j_call: TRBJ1-5
cdr3_nt: TGTGCCAGTAGTATTAGGCAGGGGAGAGAAGGATTTAGCAATCAGCCCCAGCATTTT
cdr3_aa: CASSIRQGREGFSNQPQHF

clone_size: NA
v_call: TRBV7-9
d_call: TRBD1
cdr3_length: 15
j_call: TRBJ2-4
cdr3_nt: TGTGCCAGCAGCTTCAGGGACAGTCCCCAATACATTCAGTACTTC
cdr3_aa: CASSFRDSPQYIQYF

clone_size: few
v_call: TRBV30
d_call: NA
cdr3_length: 13
j_call: TRBJ1-1
cdr3_nt: TGTGCCTGGAGTGGCCTCGTGAACACTGAAGCTTTCTTT
cdr3_aa: CAWSGLVNTEAFF

clone_size: NA
v_call: TRBV20-1
d_call: NA
cdr3_length: 11
j_call: TRBJ2-7
cdr3_nt: TGCAGTGCTAGCGGGTCTCGGGAGCAGTACTTC
cdr3_aa: CSASGSREQYF

clone_size: NA
v_call: TRBV6-6
d_call: NA
cdr3_length: 11
j_call: TRBJ2-2
cdr3_nt: TGTGCCAGCAGTCGGGGTGGGGAGCTGTTTTTT
cdr3_aa: CASSRGGELFF

clone_size: NA
v_call: TRBV6-1
d_call: NA
cdr3_length: 13
j_call: TRBJ1-1
cdr3_nt: TGTGCCAGCAGTGACAAGTCGAACACTGAAGCTTTCTTT
cdr3_aa: CASSDKSNTEAFF

clone_size: NA
v_call: TRBV5-4
d_call: NA
cdr3_length: 15
j_call: TRBJ2-6
cdr3_nt: TGTGCCAGCAGCTTGGGCAGGGACTGGGCCAACGTCCTGACTTTC
cdr3_aa: CASSLGRDWANVLTF

clone_size: NA
v_call: TRBV27
d_call: NA
cdr3_length: 15
j_call: TRBJ1-6
cdr3_nt: TGTGCCAGCAGTTTATCAGGGGGCTATAATTCACCCCTCCACTTT
cdr3_aa: CASSLSGGYNSPLHF

clone_size: NA
v_call: TRBV18
d_call: NA
cdr3_length: 17
j_call: TRBJ2-2
cdr3_nt: TGTGCCAGCTCACCATCTATTACGGGAGCGGACACCGGGGAGCTGTTTTTT
cdr3_aa: CASSPSITGADTGELFF

clone_size: NA
v_call: TRBV25-1
d_call: NA
cdr3_length: 15
j_call: TRBJ2-4
cdr3_nt: TGTGCCAGCAGTGAATACTACCGTATCAAAAACATTCAGTACTTC
cdr3_aa: CASSEYYRIKNIQYF

clone_size: NA
v_call: TRBV6-6
d_call: TRBD2
cdr3_length: 15
j_call: TRBJ2-3
cdr3_nt: TGTGCCAGCAGCTTTAGCGGGGGGGCGGTAGATACGCAGTATTTT
cdr3_aa: CASSFSGGAVDTQYF

clone_size: NA
v_call: TRBV13
d_call: NA
cdr3_length: 12
j_call: TRBJ2-1
cdr3_nt: TGTGCCAGCAGCCTAAGGGCCAATGAGCAGTTCTTC
cdr3_aa: CASSLRANEQFF

clone_size: NA
v_call: TRBV18
d_call: NA
cdr3_length: 11
j_call: TRBJ2-2
cdr3_nt: TGTGCCAGCTCACAGGGCGGGGAGCTGTTTTTT
cdr3_aa: CASSQGGELFF

clone_size: once
v_call: TRBV5-6
d_call: TRBD1
cdr3_length: 14
j_call: TRBJ2-1
cdr3_nt: TGTGCCAGCAGCTTAGGGACAGGGTACAATGAGCAGTTCTTC
cdr3_aa: CASSLGTGYNEQFF

clone_size: NA
v_call: TRBV7-2
d_call: NA
cdr3_length: 13
j_call: TRBJ1-5
cdr3_nt: TGTGCCAGCAGCTTTGATGGTTTACAGCCCCAGCATTTT
cdr3_aa: CASSFDGLQPQHF

clone_size: NA
v_call: TRBV5-1
d_call: TRBD1
cdr3_length: 17
j_call: TRBJ2-5
cdr3_nt: TGCGCCAGCAGCTTGGCCAATACAGGGGTAAACCAAGAGACCCAGTACTTC
cdr3_aa: CASSLANTGVNQETQYF

clone_size: NA
v_call: TRBV29-1
d_call: NA
cdr3_length: 13
j_call: TRBJ2-3
cdr3_nt: TGCAGCGTTGAATACCAGGGACCAGATACGCAGTATTTT
cdr3_aa: CSVEYQGPDTQYF

clone_size: NA
v_call: TRBV5-1
d_call: TRBD1
cdr3_length: 13
j_call: TRBJ2-1
cdr3_nt: TGCGCCAGCAGCCCCGGGACAGGGAATGAGCAGTTCTTC
cdr3_aa: CASSPGTGNEQFF

clone_size: NA
v_call: TRBV14
d_call: TRBD1
cdr3_length: 14
j_call: TRBJ1-4
cdr3_nt: TGTGCCAGCAGCCTGAGGGACAGCTCTGAAAAACTGTTTTTT
cdr3_aa: CASSLRDSSEKLFF

clone_size: NA
v_call: TRBV7-2
d_call: TRBD2
cdr3_length: 16
j_call: TRBJ2-1
cdr3_nt: TGTGCCAGCAGCTTAAATGGCGGGGGACGGGTGGATGAGCAGTTCTTC
cdr3_aa: CASSLNGGGRVDEQFF

clone_size: NA
v_call: TRBV5-1
d_call: TRBD1
cdr3_length: 15
j_call: TRBJ2-6
cdr3_nt: TGCGCCAGCAGCAAACAGGGGGCTGGGGCCAACGTCCTGACTTTC
cdr3_aa: CASSKQGAGANVLTF

clone_size: NA
v_call: TRBV7-9
d_call: TRBD2
cdr3_length: 16
j_call: TRBJ2-4
cdr3_nt: TGTGCCAGCAGCTTCCTAGCGGGGGGCGCCAAAAACATTCAGTACTTC
cdr3_aa: CASSFLAGGAKNIQYF

clone_size: once
v_call: TRBV9
d_call: NA
cdr3_length: 15
j_call: TRBJ2-1
cdr3_nt: TGTGCCAGCAGCGCTCCGGGAGCCTCCTACAATGAGCAGTTCTTC
cdr3_aa: CASSAPGASYNEQFF

clone_size: NA
v_call: TRBV7-8
d_call: NA
cdr3_length: 15
j_call: TRBJ1-5
cdr3_nt: TGTGCCAGCAGCTTAGCGGCAGGGACCAATCAGCCCCAGCATTTT
cdr3_aa: CASSLAAGTNQPQHF

clone_size: NA
v_call: TRBV4-2
d_call: NA
cdr3_length: 13
j_call: TRBJ1-1
cdr3_nt: TGTGCCAGCAGCTTCCGGGCAAACACTGAAGCTTTCTTT
cdr3_aa: CASSFRANTEAFF

clone_size: once
v_call: TRBV7-9
d_call: TRBD1
cdr3_length: 14
j_call: TRBJ2-5
cdr3_nt: TGTGCCAGCAGCCGGGACAGATCGCAAGAGACCCAGTACTTC
cdr3_aa: CASSRDRSQETQYF

clone_size: few
v_call: TRBV28
d_call: TRBD2
cdr3_length: 21
j_call: TRBJ2-7
cdr3_nt: TGTGCCAGCAGTTTACCGACAGGGGGTGGACTAGCGGGGTCTCTTCGGAGCGAGCAGTACTTC
cdr3_aa: CASSLPTGGGLAGSLRSEQYF

clone_size: once
v_call: TRBV6-5
d_call: NA
cdr3_length: 14
j_call: TRBJ1-5
cdr3_nt: TGTGCCAGCAGTTCCGGGGCCCAAACGCAGTTCCAGCATTTT
cdr3_aa: CASSSGAQTQFQHF

clone_size: NA
v_call: TRBV7-2
d_call: NA
cdr3_length: 13
j_call: TRBJ2-5
cdr3_nt: TGTGCCAGCAGCCCCCGGGACCTAAAGACCCAGTACTTC
cdr3_aa: CASSPRDLKTQYF

clone_size: few
v_call: TRBV4-3
d_call: NA
cdr3_length: 15
j_call: TRBJ1-2
cdr3_nt: TGCGCCAGCAGCCAAGAGCACAGGGTGGTCCATGGCTACACCTTC
cdr3_aa: CASSQEHRVVHGYTF

clone_size: NA
v_call: TRBV5-1
d_call: NA
cdr3_length: 15
j_call: TRBJ2-1
cdr3_nt: TGCGCCAGCAGCTCACAAGGGACCGCCCTCAATGAGCAGTTCTTC
cdr3_aa: CASSSQGTALNEQFF

clone_size: NA
v_call: TRBV7-9
d_call: TRBD2
cdr3_length: 17
j_call: TRBJ2-2
cdr3_nt: TGTGCCAGCAGCTTCCGACTAGCGGGGTCGAACACCGGGGAGCTGTTTTTT
cdr3_aa: CASSFRLAGSNTGELFF

clone_size: NA
v_call: TRBV5-6
d_call: TRBD2
cdr3_length: 17
j_call: TRBJ2-2
cdr3_nt: TGTGCCAGCACCGACGGACTAGCGGAGAGGAACACCGGGGAGCTGTTTTTT
cdr3_aa: CASTDGLAERNTGELFF

clone_size: NA
v_call: TRBV10-3
d_call: NA
cdr3_length: 14
j_call: TRBJ2-5
cdr3_nt: TGTGCCATCAAGGAGGACGGAGGTAGAGAGACCCAGTACTTC
cdr3_aa: CAIKEDGGRETQYF

clone_size: NA
v_call: TRBV9
d_call: NA
cdr3_length: 15
j_call: TRBJ1-4
cdr3_nt: TGTGCCAGCAGCTCCTGGGGGGAGAATAATGAAAAACTGTTTTTT
cdr3_aa: CASSSWGENNEKLFF

clone_size: NA
v_call: TRBV6-1
d_call: TRBD1
cdr3_length: 15
j_call: TRBJ1-2
cdr3_nt: TGTGCCAGCATTGAGAGGACAGGGGGGTACTATGGCTACACCTTC
cdr3_aa: CASIERTGGYYGYTF

clone_size: NA
v_call: TRBV7-6
d_call: TRBD1
cdr3_length: 17
j_call: TRBJ2-1
cdr3_nt: TGTGCCAGCAGCTTAGGTCGGACAGGGGGCGCCAAGACCGAGCAGTTCTTC
cdr3_aa: CASSLGRTGGAKTEQFF

clone_size: NA
v_call: TRBV18
d_call: TRBD1
cdr3_length: 14
j_call: TRBJ1-2
cdr3_nt: TGTGCCAGCTCACCGGTTTTAGGGGGCGATGGCTACACCTTC
cdr3_aa: CASSPVLGGDGYTF

clone_size: NA
v_call: TRBV5-6
d_call: NA
cdr3_length: 14
j_call: TRBJ1-4
cdr3_nt: TGTGCCAGCAGCCCGACCGCGGGGAATGAAAAACTGTTTTTT
cdr3_aa: CASSPTAGNEKLFF

clone_size: NA
v_call: TRBV19
d_call: NA
cdr3_length: 13
j_call: TRBJ2-1
cdr3_nt: TGTGCCACCTCCCTGACCCTCATGAGTGAGCAGTTCTTC
cdr3_aa: CATSLTLMSEQFF